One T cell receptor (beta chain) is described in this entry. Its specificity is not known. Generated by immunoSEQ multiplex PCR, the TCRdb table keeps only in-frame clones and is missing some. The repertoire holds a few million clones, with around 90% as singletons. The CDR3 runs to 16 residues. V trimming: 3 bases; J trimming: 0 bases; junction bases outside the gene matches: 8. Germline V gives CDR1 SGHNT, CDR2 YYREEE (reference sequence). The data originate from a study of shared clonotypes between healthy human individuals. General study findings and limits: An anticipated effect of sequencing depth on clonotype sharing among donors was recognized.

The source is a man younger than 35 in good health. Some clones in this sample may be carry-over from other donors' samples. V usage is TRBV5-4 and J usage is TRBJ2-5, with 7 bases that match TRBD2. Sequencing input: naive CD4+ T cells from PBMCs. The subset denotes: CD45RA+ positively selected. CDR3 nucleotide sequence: TGTGCCAGCAGCTCCAGACTAGCCCCGAACCAAGAGACCCAGTACTTC. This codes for CASSSRLAPNQETQYF.